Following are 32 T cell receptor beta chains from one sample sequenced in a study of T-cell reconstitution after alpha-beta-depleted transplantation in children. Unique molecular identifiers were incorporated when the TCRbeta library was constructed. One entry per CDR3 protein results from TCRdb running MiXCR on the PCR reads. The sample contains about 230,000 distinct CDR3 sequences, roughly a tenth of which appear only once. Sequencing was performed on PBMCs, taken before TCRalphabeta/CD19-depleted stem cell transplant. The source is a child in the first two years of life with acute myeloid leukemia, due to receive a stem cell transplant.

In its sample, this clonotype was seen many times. The CDR3, as DNA: TGTGCCAGCAGTTTACACGTTCCGGGGGCCGGTGGTGGCTACACCTTC. Protein product: CASSLHVPGAGGGYTF. The chain joins TRBV12-3 or TRBV12-4 to TRBJ1-2; a possible D gene is TRBD1 (6 bases). V gave up 2 bases and J gave up 7 bases, with 20 bases separating them. CDR3 length: 16 amino acids.

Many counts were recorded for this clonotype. CDR3 residues: CASSLRTADTGELFF. CDR3 DNA: TGCGCCAGCAGCTTACGGACAGCGGACACCGGGGAGCTGTTTTTT. This chain links TRBV5-1 with TRBJ2-2; a weak D match, TRBD1 (6 bases). Germline CDR1 is SGHRS and CDR2 is YFSETQ. V was trimmed by 2 bases and J by 3 bases, leaving 11 bases between them. The CDR3 is made up of 15 amino acids. Based on the CDR3 plus reference TRBV5-1 and TRBJ2-2, the full variable domain is KAGVTQTPRYLIKTRGQQVTLSCSPISGHRSVSWYQQTPGQGLQFLFEYFSETQRNKGNFPGRFSGRQFSNSRSEMNVSTLELGDSALYLCASSLRTADTGELFFGEGSRLTVL.

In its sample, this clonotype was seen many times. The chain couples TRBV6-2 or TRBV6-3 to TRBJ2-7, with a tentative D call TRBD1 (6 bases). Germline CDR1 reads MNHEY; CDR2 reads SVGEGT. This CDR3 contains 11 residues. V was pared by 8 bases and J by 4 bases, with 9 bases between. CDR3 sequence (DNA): TGTGCCAGCCAAACAGGGTACGAGCAGTACTTC. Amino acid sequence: CASQTGYEQYF.

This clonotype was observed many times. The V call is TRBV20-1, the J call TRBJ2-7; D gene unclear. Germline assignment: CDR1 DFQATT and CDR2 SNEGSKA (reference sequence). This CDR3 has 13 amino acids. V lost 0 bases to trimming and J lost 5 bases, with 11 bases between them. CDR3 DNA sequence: TGCAGTGCTAGAGATAGAGTCAACCACGAGCAGTACTTC. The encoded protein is CSARDRVNHEQYF.

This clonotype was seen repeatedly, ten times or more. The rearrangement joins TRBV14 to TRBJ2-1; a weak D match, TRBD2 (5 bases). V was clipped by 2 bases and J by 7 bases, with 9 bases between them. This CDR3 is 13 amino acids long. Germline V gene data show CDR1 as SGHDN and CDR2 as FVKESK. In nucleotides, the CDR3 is TGTGCCAGCAGCCAAAGGGAGAGGAATGAGCAGTTCTTC. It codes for CASSQRERNEQFF. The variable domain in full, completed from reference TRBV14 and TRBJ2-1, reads EAGVTQFPSHSVIEKGQTVTLRCDPISGHDNLYWYRRVMGKEIKFLLHFVKESKQDESGMPNNRFLAERTGGTYSTLKVQPAELEDSGVYFCASSQRERNEQFFGPGTRLTVL.

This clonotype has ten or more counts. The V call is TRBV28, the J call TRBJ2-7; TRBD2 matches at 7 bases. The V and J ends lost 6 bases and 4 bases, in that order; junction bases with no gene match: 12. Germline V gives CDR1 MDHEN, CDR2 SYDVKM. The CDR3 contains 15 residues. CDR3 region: CASRPGGGALYEQYF. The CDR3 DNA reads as TGTGCCAGCAGACCCGGGGGAGGGGCCCTTTACGAGCAGTACTTC.

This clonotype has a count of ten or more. Here the CDR3 DNA reads TGTGCCAGCAGTTTGACCCGGGTAGGGGAGCAGTACTTC. This encodes CASSLTRVGEQYF. The V call is TRBV12-3 or TRBV12-4, the J call TRBJ2-7, with no clear D. CDR3 length: 13 residues. The V gene lost 3 bases and the J gene lost 7 bases, with 13 bases spanning the gap.

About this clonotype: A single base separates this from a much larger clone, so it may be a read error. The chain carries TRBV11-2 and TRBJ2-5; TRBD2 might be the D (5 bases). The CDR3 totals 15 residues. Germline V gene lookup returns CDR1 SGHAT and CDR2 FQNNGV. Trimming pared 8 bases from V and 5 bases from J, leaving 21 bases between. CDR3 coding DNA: TGTGCCAGCTCCAGCTTAGGGAGATTGGGCGAGACCCAGTACTTC. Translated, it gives CASSSLGRLGETQYF. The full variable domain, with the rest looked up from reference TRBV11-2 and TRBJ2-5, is EAGVAQSPRYKIIEKRQSVAFWCNPISGHATLYWYQQILGQGPKLLIQFQNNGVVDDSQLPKDRFSAERLKGVDSTLKIQPAKLEDSAVYLCASSSLGRLGETQYFGPGTRLLVL.

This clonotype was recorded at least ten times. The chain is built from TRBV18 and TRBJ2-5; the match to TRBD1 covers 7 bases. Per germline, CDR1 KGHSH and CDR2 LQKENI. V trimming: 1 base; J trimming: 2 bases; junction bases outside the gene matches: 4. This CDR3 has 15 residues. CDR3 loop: CASSPRDSLQETQYF. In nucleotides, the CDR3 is TGTGCCAGCTCACCACGGGACAGTTTACAAGAGACCCAGTACTTC.

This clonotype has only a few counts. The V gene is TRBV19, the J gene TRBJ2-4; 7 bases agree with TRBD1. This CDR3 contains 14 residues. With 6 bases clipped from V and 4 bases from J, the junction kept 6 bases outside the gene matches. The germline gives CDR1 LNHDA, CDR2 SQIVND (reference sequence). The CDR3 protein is CASSTQGVKNIQYF. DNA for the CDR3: TGTGCCAGTAGCACCCAGGGGGTTAAAAACATTCAGTACTTC. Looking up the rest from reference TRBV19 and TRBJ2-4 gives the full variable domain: DGGITQSPKYLFRKEGQNVTLSCEQNLNHDAMYWYRQDPGQGLRLIYYSQIVNDFQKGDIAEGYSVSREKKESFPLTVTSAQKNPTAFYLCASSTQGVKNIQYFGAGTRLSVL.

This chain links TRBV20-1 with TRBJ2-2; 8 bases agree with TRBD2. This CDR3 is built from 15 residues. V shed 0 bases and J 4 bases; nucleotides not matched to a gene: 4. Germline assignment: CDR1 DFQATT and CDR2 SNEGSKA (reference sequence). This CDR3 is CSARDSSGGTGELFF. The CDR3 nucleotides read TGCAGTGCTAGAGATTCCAGCGGGGGCACCGGGGAGCTGTTTTTT.

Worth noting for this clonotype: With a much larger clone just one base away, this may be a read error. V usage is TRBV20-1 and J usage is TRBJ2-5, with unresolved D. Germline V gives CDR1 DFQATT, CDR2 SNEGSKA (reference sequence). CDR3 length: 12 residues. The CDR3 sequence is CSAYSSQETLYF. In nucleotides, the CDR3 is TGCAGTGCCTACAGTTCCCAAGAGACCCTGTACTTC.

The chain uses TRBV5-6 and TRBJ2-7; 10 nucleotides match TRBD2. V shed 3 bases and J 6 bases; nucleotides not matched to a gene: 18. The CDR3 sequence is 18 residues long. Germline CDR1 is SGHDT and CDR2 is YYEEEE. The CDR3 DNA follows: TGTGCCAGCAGCTCCCGACAGGGAAGGCTAGCGGGAGTGCTCGAGCAGTACTTC. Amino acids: CASSSRQGRLAGVLEQYF.

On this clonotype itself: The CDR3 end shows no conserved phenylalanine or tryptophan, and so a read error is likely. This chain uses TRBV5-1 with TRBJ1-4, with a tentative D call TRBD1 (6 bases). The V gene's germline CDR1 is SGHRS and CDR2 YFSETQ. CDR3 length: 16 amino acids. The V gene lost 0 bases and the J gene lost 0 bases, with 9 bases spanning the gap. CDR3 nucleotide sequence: TGCGCCAGCAGCTTGGGGGGGGCGGCAACTAATGAAAAACTGTTTGTT. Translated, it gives CASSLGGAATNEKLFV.

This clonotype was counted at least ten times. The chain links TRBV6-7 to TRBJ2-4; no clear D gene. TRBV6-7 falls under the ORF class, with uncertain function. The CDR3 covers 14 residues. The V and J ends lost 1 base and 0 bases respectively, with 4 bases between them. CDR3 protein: CASSYCLAKNIQYF. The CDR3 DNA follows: TGTGCCAGCAGTTACTGTCTAGCCAAAAACATTCAGTACTTC.

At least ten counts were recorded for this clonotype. The CDR3 DNA follows: TGTGCCAGCAGTGGACAGCAGCCCTATGGCTACACCTTC. It codes for CASSGQQPYGYTF. The chain carries TRBV12-3 or TRBV12-4 and TRBJ1-2, with D tentatively TRBD1 (6 bases). Trimming removed 5 bases at V and 4 bases at J, with 11 bases between. This CDR3 has 13 amino acids.

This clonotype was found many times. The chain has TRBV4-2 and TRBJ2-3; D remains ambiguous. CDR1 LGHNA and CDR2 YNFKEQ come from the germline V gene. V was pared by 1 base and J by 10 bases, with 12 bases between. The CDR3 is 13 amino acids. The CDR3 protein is CASSQVTSVSQYF. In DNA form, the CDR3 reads TGTGCCAGCAGCCAAGTCACCAGCGTCTCGCAGTATTTT.

This chain's CDR3 is CASSLRREKLFF. In DNA, the CDR3 is TGTGCCAGCAGCTTACGCAGAGAAAAACTGTTTTTT. This chain uses TRBV7-8 with TRBJ1-4, with D unclear. V lost 2 bases, J lost 8 bases, and 6 bases lay in between. Germline V gene lookup returns CDR1 SGHVS and CDR2 FQNEAQ. The CDR3 length is 12 residues.

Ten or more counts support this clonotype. The DNA of the CDR3 is TGCAGTGCTAGTTCGGGGAACACCGGGGAGCTGTTTTTT. This gives the protein CSASSGNTGELFF. This rearrangement joins TRBV20-1 to TRBJ2-2; no reliable D call. Germline V gene sequence: CDR1 DFQATT, CDR2 SNEGSKA (reference sequence). This CDR3 region has 13 residues. V was shortened by 3 bases and J by 1 base, with 6 bases between the two germline ends.

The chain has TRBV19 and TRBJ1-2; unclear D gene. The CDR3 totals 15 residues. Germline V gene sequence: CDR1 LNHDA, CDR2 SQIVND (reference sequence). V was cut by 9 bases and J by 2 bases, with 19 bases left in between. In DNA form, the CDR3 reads TGTGCCAGCCGGAACAAACGGGGTGTAAACTATGGCTACACCTTC. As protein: CASRNKRGVNYGYTF.

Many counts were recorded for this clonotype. The CDR3 coding sequence is TGTGCCAGCAGCTTACGGGTTAAGAACACTGAAGCTTTCTTT. Amino acid sequence: CASSLRVKNTEAFF. This sequence joins TRBV7-9 and TRBJ1-1; D is unclear. Germline CDR1 reads SEHNR; CDR2 reads FQNEAQ (reference sequence). Trimming took 2 bases from V and 1 from J, leaving 8 bases between them. This CDR3 region has 14 residues.

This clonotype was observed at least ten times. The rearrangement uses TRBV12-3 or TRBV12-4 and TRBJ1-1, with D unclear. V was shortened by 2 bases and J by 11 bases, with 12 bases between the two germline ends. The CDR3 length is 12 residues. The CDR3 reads CASSLTHLAAFF. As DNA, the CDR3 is TGTGCCAGCAGTTTAACCCATCTGGCCGCTTTCTTT.

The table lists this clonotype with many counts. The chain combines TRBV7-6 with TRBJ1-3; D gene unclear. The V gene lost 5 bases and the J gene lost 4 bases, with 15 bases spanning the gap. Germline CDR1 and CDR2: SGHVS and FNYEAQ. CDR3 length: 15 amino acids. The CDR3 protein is CASSLLLGRGNTIYF. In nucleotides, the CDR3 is TGTGCCAGCAGCCTTCTCCTTGGGCGAGGAAACACCATATATTTT.

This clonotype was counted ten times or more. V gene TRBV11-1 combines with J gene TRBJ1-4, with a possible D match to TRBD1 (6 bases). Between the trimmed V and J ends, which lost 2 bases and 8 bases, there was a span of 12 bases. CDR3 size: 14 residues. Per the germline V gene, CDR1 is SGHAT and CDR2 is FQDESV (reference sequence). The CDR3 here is CASSLRQADEKLFF. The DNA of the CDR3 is TGTGCCAGCAGCTTACGACAGGCGGACGAAAAACTGTTTTTT.

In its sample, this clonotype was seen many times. CDR3 sequence reads: CAISPGQGAKVSRNEQFF. CDR3 nucleotide sequence: TGTGCCATCAGCCCGGGACAGGGGGCAAAAGTGAGTAGGAATGAGCAGTTCTTC. This rearrangement joins TRBV10-3 to TRBJ2-1; 12 bases line up with TRBD1. The CDR3 is 18 amino acids. Germline loops: CDR1 ENHRY, CDR2 SYGVKD. Trimming cost V 6 bases and J 7 bases; bases outside gene matches: 16.

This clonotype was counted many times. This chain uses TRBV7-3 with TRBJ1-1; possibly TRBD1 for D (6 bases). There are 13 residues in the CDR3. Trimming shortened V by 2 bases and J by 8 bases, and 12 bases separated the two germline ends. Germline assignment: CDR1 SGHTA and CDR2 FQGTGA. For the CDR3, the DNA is TGTGCCAGCAGCTTAGTTGACAGGACAGAAGCTTTCTTT. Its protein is CASSLVDRTEAFF.

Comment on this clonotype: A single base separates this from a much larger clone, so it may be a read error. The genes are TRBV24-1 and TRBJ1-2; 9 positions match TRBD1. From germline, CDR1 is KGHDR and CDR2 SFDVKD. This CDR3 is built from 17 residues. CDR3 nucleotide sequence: TGTGCCACCAGTGATTTGGGGACAGGGCCTAGTAACTATGGCTTCACCTTC. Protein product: CATSDLGTGPSNYGFTF.

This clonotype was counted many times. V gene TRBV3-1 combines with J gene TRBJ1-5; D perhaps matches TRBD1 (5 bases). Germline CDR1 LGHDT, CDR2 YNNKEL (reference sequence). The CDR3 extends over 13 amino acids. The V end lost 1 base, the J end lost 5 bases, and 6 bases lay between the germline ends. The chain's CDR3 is CASSQGGDQPQHF. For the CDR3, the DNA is TGTGCCAGCAGCCAAGGAGGGGATCAGCCCCAGCATTTT.

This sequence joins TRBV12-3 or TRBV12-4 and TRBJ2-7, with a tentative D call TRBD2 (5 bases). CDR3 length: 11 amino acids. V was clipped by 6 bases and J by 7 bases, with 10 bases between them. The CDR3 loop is CASSSGWEQYF. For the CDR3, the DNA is TGTGCCAGCAGCTCGGGGTGGGAGCAGTACTTC.

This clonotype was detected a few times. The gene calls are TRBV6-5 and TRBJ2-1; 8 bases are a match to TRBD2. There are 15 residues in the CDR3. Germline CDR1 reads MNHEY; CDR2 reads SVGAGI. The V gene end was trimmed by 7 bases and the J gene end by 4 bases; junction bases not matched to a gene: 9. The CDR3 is CASTPLAELYNEQFF. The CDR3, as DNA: TGTGCCAGCACGCCACTAGCGGAACTTTACAATGAGCAGTTCTTC.

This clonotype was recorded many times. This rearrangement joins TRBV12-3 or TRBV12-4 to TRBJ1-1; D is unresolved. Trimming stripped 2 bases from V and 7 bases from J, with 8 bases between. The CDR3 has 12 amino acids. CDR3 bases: TGTGCCAGCAGTTTAAGGCCCCTTGAAGCTTTCTTT. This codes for CASSLRPLEAFF.

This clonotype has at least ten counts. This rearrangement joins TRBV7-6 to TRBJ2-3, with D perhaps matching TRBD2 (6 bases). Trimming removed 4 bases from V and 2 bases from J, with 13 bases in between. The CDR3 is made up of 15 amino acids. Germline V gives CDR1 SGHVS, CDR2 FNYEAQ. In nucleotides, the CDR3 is TGTGCCAGCAGCTCCAACCCGGGAGCCACAGATACGCAGTATTTT. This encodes CASSSNPGATDTQYF.